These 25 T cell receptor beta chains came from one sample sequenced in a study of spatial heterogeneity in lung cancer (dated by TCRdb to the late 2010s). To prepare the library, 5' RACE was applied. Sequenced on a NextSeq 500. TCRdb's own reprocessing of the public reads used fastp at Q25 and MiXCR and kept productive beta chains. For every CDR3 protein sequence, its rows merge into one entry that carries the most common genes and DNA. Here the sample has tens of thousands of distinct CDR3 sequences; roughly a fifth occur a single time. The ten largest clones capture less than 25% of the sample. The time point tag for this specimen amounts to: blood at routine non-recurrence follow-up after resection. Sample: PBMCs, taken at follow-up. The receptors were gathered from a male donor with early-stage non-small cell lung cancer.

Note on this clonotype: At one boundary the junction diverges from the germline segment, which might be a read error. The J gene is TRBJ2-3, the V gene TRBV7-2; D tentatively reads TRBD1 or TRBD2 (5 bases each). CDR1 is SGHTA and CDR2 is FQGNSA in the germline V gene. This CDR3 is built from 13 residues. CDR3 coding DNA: TGTGCAAGCAGGGTAGCGAGCACAGATACGCAGTATTTT. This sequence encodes CASRVASTDTQYF.

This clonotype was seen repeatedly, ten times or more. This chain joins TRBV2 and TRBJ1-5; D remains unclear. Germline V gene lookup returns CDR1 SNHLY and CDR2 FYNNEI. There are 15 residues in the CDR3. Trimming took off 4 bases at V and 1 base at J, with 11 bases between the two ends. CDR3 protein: CASSVFFGSNQPQHF. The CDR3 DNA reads TGTGCCAGCAGTGTCTTTTTCGGCAGCAATCAGCCCCAGCATTTT.

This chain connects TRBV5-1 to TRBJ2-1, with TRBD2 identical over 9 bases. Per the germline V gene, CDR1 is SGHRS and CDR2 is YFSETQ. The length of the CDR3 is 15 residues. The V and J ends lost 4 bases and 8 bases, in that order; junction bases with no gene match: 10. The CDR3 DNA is TGCGCCAGCAGCACAAATAGCGGGGGACCTTATGAGCAGTTCTTC. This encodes CASSTNSGGPYEQFF.

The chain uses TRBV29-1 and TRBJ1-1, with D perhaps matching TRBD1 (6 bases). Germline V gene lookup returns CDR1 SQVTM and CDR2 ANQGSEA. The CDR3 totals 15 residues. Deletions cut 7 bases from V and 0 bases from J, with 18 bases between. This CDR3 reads CSEGGANNLNTEAFF. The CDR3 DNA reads TGCAGCGAAGGGGGGGCGAACAATTTGAACACTGAAGCTTTCTTT.

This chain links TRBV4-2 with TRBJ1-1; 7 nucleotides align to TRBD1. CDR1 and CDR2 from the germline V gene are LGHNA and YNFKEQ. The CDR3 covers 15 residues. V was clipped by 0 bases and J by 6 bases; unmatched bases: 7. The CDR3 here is CASSQEIGGAAEAFF. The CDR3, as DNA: TGTGCCAGCAGCCAAGAAATAGGGGGCGCGGCTGAAGCTTTCTTT.

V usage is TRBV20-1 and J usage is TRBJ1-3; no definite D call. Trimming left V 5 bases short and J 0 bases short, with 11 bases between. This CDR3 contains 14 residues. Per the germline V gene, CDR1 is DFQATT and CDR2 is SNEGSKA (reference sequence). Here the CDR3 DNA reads TGCAGTGCTGTGACACGCTTCTCTGGAAACACCATATATTTT. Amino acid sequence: CSAVTRFSGNTIYF.

Here the CDR3 reads CASSPSQGADQPQHF. The CDR3 bases are TGTGCCAGCTCACCGAGCCAGGGGGCTGACCAGCCCCAGCATTTT. This sequence joins TRBV18 and TRBJ1-5; 8 nucleotides align to TRBD1. V dropped 3 bases and J dropped 7; count of bases not matched to a gene: 8. Per the germline V gene, CDR1 is KGHSH and CDR2 is LQKENI. CDR3 length: 15 residues.

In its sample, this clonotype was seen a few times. The CDR3 loop is CASSPDGGRGYTF. CDR3 nucleotide sequence: TGTGCCAGCTCACCAGATGGGGGAAGGGGCTACACCTTC. V is TRBV18 and J is TRBJ1-2; tentatively, D is TRBD1 (5 bases). Germline values: CDR1 KGHSH, CDR2 LQKENI. The CDR3 totals 13 residues. Deletions cut 2 bases from V and 8 bases from J, with 12 bases between.

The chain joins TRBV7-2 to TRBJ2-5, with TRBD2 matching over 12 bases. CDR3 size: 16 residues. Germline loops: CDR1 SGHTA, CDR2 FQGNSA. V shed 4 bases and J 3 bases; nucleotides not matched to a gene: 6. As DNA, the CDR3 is TGTGCCAGCAGCTCTTCCCGACTAGCGGGAGAAGAGACCCAGTACTTC. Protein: CASSSSRLAGEETQYF. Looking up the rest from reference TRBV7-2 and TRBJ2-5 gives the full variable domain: GAGVSQSPSNKVTEKGKDVELRCDPISGHTALYWYRQSLGQGLEFLIYFQGNSAPDKSGLPSDRFSAERTGGSVSTLTIQRTQQEDSAVYLCASSSSRLAGEETQYFGPGTRLLVL.

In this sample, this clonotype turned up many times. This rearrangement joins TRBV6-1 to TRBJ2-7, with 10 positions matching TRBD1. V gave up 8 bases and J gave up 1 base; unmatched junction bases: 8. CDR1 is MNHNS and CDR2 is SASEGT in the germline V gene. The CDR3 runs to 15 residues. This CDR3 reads CASLNWDRGSYEQYV. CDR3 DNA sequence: TGTGCCAGCTTGAACTGGGACAGGGGTTCCTACGAGCAGTACGTC.

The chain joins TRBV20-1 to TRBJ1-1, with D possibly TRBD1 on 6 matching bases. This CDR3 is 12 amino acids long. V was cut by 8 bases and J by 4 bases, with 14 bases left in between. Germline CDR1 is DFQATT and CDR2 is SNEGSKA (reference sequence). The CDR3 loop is CSIRGARTEAFF. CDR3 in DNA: TGCAGTATACGGGGGGCCCGCACTGAAGCTTTCTTT.

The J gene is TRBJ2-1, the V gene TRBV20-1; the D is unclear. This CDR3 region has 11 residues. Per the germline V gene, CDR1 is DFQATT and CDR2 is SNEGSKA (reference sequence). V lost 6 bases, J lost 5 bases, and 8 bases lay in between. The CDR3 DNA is TGCAGTGCAGATTTAGACAATGAGCAGTTCTTC. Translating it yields CSADLDNEQFF.

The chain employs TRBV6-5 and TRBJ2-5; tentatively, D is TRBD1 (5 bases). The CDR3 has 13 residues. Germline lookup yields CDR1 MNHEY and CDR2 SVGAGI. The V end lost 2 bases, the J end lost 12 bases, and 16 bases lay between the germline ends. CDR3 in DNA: TGTGCCAGCAGTTACCACGCACGACAGTCAGAGTACTTC. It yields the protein CASSYHARQSEYF.

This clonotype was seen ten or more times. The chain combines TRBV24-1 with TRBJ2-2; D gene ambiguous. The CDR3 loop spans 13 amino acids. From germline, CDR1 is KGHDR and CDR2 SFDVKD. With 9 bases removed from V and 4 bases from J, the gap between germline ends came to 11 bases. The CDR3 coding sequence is TGTGCCACCGAAAACTTGGGCACCGGGGAGCTGTTTTTT. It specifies CATENLGTGELFF.

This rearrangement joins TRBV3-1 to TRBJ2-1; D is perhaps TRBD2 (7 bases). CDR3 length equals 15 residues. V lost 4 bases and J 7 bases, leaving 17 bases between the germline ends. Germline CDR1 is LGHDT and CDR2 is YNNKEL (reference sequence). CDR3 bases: TGTGCCAGCAGCCCCCGGGGTAGGGGGGGGAATGAGCAGTTCTTC. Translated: CASSPRGRGGNEQFF.

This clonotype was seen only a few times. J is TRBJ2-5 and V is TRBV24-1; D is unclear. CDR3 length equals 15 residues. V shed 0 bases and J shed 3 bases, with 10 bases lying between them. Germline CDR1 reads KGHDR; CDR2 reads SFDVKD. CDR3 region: CATSDLQTGKETQYF. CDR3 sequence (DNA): TGTGCCACCAGTGATTTGCAAACTGGAAAAGAGACCCAGTACTTC.

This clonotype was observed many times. The CDR3 sequence is CASSIGQGDGNQPQHF. Written as DNA, the CDR3 is TGTGCCAGTAGTATCGGACAGGGGGATGGCAATCAGCCCCAGCATTTT. V is TRBV19 and J is TRBJ1-5, with TRBD1 matching over 10 bases. Germline-derived CDR1 and CDR2 are LNHDA and SQIVND (reference sequence). There are 16 residues in the CDR3. J gave up 2 bases and V 3 bases, and 4 bases lay outside the gene matches. Based on the CDR3 plus reference TRBV19 and TRBJ1-5, the full variable domain is DGGITQSPKYLFRKEGQNVTLSCEQNLNHDAMYWYRQDPGQGLRLIYYSQIVNDFQKGDIAEGYSVSREKKESFPLTVTSAQKNPTAFYLCASSIGQGDGNQPQHFGDGTRLSIL.

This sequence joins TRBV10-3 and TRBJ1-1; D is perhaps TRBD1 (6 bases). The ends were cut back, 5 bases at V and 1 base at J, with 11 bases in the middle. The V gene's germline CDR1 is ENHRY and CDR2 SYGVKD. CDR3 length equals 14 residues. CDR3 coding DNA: TGTGCCATCAGTAAGGACAGCAGGAACACTGAAGCTTTCTTT. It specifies CAISKDSRNTEAFF.

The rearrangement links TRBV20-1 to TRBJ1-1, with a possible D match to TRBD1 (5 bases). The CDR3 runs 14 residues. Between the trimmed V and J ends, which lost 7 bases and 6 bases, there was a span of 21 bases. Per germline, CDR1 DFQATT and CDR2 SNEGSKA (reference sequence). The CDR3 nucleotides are TGCAGTGTCTCGCTCGGGGCCGAGAGCGCTGAAGCTTTCTTT. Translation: CSVSLGAESAEAFF.

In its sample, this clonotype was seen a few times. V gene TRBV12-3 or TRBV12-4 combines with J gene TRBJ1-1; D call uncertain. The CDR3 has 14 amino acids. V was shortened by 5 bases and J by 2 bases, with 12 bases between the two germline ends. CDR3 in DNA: TGTGCCAGCAGTCCGTCAGTCCTAAACACTGAAGCTTTCTTT. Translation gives CASSPSVLNTEAFF.

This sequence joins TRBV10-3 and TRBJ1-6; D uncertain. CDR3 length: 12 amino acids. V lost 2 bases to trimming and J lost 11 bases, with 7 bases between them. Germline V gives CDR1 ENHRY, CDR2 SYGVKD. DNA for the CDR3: TGTGCCATCAGTGAGGACGGTGCACCCCTCCACTTT. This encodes CAISEDGAPLHF.

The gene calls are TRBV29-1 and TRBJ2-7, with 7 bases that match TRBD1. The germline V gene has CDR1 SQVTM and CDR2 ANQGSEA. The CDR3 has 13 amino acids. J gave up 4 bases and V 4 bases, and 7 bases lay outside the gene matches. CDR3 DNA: TGCAGCGTTGGACTCCGACAGGGATACGAGCAGTACTTC. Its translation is CSVGLRQGYEQYF.

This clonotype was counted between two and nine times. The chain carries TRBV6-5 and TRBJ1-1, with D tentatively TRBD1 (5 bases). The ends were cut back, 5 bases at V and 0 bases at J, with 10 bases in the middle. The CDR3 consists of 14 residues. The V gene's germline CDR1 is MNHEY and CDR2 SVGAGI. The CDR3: CASSLRQLNTEAFF. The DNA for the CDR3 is TGTGCCAGCAGTCTCCGACAGTTGAACACTGAAGCTTTCTTT.

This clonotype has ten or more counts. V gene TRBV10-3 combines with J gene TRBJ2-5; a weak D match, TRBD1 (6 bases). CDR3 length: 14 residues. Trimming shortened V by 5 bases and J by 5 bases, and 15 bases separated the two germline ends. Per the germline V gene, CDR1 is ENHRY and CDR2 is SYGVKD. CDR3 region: CAISSGTPEETQYF. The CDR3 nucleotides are TGTGCCATCAGTTCCGGGACACCGGAGGAGACCCAGTACTTC.

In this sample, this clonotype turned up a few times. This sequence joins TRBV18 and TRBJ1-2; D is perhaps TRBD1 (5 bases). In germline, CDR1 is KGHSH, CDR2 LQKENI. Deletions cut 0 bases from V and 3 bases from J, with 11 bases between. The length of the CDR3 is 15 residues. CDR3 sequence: CASSPPTDSYYGYTF. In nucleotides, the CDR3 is TGTGCCAGCTCACCACCGACCGACAGCTACTATGGCTACACCTTC. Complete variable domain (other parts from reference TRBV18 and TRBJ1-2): NAGVMQNPRHLVRRRGQEARLRCSPMKGHSHVYWYRQLPEEGLKFMVYLQKENIIDESGMPKERFSAEFPKEGPSILRIQQVVRGDSAAYFCASSPPTDSYYGYTFGSGTRLTVV.